These 4 T cell receptor beta chains were sequenced from one sample in a study of T cells in Graves' hyperthyroidism and ophthalmopathy. It was RNA transcripts that yielded the amplified TCR beta CDR3 regions. Initially, a first-round RT-PCR of the TCR CDR3 employed the HTBI primer set. In TCRdb, the multiplex PCR reads were re-called with MiXCR into one record per CDR3 protein. Of fewer than 650,000 distinct CDR3 sequences in the sample, 35% to 50% were seen once. Sequenced input: peripheral blood or thyroid tissue (not recorded which). Every receptor here comes from an adult woman with Graves' disease, either hyperthyroidism or ophthalmopathy (not recorded which).

The chain combines TRBV5-6 with TRBJ1-4; unclear D gene. The CDR3 loop spans 13 amino acids. V was pared by 2 bases and J by 7 bases, with 9 bases between. Germline V gene sequence: CDR1 SGHDT, CDR2 YYEEEE. CDR3 protein: CASSLPEGEKLFF. The DNA for the CDR3 is TGTGCCAGCAGCTTACCTGAGGGTGAAAAACTGTTTTTT.

This sequence joins TRBV15 and TRBJ1-1, with 9 bases matching TRBD1. The ends lost 1 base at V and 4 bases at J; junction bases unmatched: 1. The germline CDR1 and CDR2 sequences are LNHNV and YYDKDF (reference sequence). The CDR3 is 14 amino acids. CDR3 loop: CATSRGDRVTEAFF. The CDR3, as DNA: TGTGCCACCAGCAGAGGGGACAGGGTCACTGAAGCTTTCTTT.

The chain has TRBV7-2 and TRBJ2-7; D is ambiguous. Between the trimmed V and J ends, which lost 3 bases and 2 bases, there was a span of 5 bases. Germline CDR1 reads SGHTA; CDR2 reads FQGNSA. CDR3 length equals 12 residues. The CDR3 nucleotides are TGTGCCAGCAGCTTTCGACCCTACGAGCAGTACTTC. Protein sequence: CASSFRPYEQYF.

This clonotype was seen a handful of times. This chain links TRBV20-1 with TRBJ2-7; 16 nucleotides line up with TRBD2. Trimming took 4 bases from V and 5 from J; bases not matched to a gene: 11. The germline V gene encodes CDR1 DFQATT and CDR2 SNEGSKA (reference sequence). CDR3 length equals 17 residues. CDR3 loop: CSAKGTSGRVVSHEQYF. CDR3 bases: TGCAGTGCTAAGGGGACTAGCGGGAGGGTTGTTAGCCACGAGCAGTACTTC.